The 8 T cell receptor beta chains in this list originate from one sample, sequenced in a study of tumor and adjacent non-tumor tissue in lung cancer. This sample's RNA came from whole unsorted tissue. Distant lung tissue was collected more than 3 cm away from the tumor edge. Three rounds of nested PCR, following a modified ARM-PCR protocol, produced the TCRbeta library. TCRdb processed the multiplex PCR reads anew with MiXCR; each CDR3 protein has one entry. The data show 80,000 to 100,000 distinct CDR3 sequences, roughly 80% seen once. Sequenced: distant non-tumor lung tissue. These receptors were taken from a man aged 55 to 70 with small cell lung cancer.

Of note for this clonotype: No conserved phenylalanine or tryptophan ends this CDR3, so it is likely a read error. This chain joins TRBV20-1 and TRBJ1-6; no definite D call. CDR1 and CDR2 from the germline V gene are DFQATT and SNEGSKA (reference sequence). The CDR3 spans 16 residues. CDR3 in amino acids: CSAREIEAALHSSLHL. The CDR3 DNA reads TGCAGTGCTAGAGAGATCGAGGCAGCCCTCCATTCATCCCTCCACTTA.

Details on this clonotype: The junction does not match germline at one end; this may be a read error. The V and J genes are TRBV6-2 or TRBV6-3 and TRBJ1-1, with unresolved D. Germline V gives CDR1 MNHEY, CDR2 SVGEGT. This CDR3 contains 15 residues. The CDR3 here is CASSEVTPVYSEGFF. CDR3 DNA: TGTGCCAGCAGTGAGGTGACACCGGTTTATTCTGAAGGTTTCTTT.

The chain recombines TRBV5-5 with TRBJ2-3, with D possibly TRBD1 on 5 matching bases. The germline V and J ends were trimmed by 7 bases and 3 bases, with 18 bases remaining between them. The length of the CDR3 is 15 residues. Germline CDR1 reads SGHKS; CDR2 reads YYEKEE (reference sequence). The CDR3: CASAQGRAGTDTQYF. CDR3 nucleotides: TGTGCCAGCGCCCAGGGCAGGGCAGGTACAGATACGCAGTATTTT.

Remarks on this clonotype: At one boundary the junction diverges from the germline segment, which might be a read error. The V and J genes are TRBV10-2 and TRBJ2-1; D may be TRBD1 (5 bases). The CDR3 extends over 13 amino acids. The germline V gene encodes CDR1 WSHSY and CDR2 SAAADI. CDR3 in amino acids: CANCETGQGEQFF. CDR3 sequence (DNA): TGCGCCAACTGCGAGACTGGCCAGGGTGAACAGTTCTTT.

On this clonotype: The junction and the germline gene differ at one end; a read error may be behind it. The chain recombines TRBV20-1 with TRBJ2-1; 14 bases map to TRBD2. There are 15 residues in the CDR3. The germline V gene encodes CDR1 DFQATT and CDR2 SNEGSKA (reference sequence). DNA of the CDR3: TGCAGTGCTAACCCGACTAGCGGGAGGGCCAATGAGCAGCTCTTC. Residues: CSANPTSGRANEQLF.

To note about this clonotype: In this CDR3 the conserved last residue, phenylalanine or tryptophan, is missing, so a read error is likely. The chain is built from TRBV11-2 and TRBJ2-5; 10 bases agree with TRBD1. Germline CDR1 SGHAT, CDR2 FQNNGV. The CDR3 consists of 16 residues. The CDR3 is CTTSLSRDRGMETQYI. The DNA of the CDR3 is TGTACCACCAGCTTGAGCCGGGACAGGGGTATGGAGACCCAGTACATC.

This chain joins TRBV6-5 and TRBJ2-1; either TRBD1 or TRBD2 may fit D (5 bases each). CDR3 size: 15 residues. V was clipped by 2 bases and J by 3 bases, with 11 bases between them. Germline CDR1 and CDR2: MNHEY and SVGAGI. CDR3 region: CASSYRGAHYNEQFF. DNA for the CDR3: TGTGCCAGCAGTTACAGGGGAGCGCACTACAATGAGCAGTTCTTC.

Turning to this clonotype: A junction boundary mismatches the germline segment, possibly from a read error. The rearrangement uses TRBV4-1 and TRBJ2-1, with D uncertain. Germline V gene sequence: CDR1 MGHRA, CDR2 YSYEKL. The CDR3 runs 14 residues. In nucleotides, the CDR3 is TGCGCAAGCAGCCAAGAAACGAGTACCGGTATGCAGTTCTTC. Translating gives CASSQETSTGMQFF.